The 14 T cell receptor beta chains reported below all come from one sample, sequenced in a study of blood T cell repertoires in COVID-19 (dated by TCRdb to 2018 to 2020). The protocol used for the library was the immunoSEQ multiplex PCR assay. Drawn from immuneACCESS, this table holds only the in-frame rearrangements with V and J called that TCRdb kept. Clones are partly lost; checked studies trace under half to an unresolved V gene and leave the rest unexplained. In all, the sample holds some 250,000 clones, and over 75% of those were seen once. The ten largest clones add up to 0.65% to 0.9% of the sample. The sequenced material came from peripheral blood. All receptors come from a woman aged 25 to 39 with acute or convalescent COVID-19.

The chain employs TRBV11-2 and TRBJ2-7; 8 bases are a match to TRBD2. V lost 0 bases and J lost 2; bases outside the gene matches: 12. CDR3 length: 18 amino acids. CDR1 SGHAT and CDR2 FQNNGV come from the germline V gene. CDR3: CASSLEGTSGSWTYEQYF. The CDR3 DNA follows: TGTGCCAGCAGCTTAGAAGGAACGAGCGGGAGTTGGACCTACGAGCAGTACTTC.

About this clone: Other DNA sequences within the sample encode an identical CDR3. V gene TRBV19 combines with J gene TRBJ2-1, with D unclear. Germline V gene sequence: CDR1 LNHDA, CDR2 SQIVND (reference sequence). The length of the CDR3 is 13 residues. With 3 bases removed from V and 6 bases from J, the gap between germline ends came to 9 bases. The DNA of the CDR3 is TGTGCCAGTAGTATTGGAACAGTCAATGAGCAGTTCTTC. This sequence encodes CASSIGTVNEQFF.

CDR3 coding DNA: TGTGCCAGCAGCCAAGCGGGGGGGGCATGGACAGATACGCAGTATTTT. Translation: CASSQAGGAWTDTQYF. The V gene is TRBV3-1 (or the pseudogene TRBV3-2), the J gene TRBJ2-3; 8 bases are shared with TRBD2. Per the germline V gene, CDR1 is LGHDT and CDR2 is YNNKEL (reference sequence). This CDR3 has 16 residues. V shed 1 base and J 3 bases; nucleotides not matched to a gene: 6.

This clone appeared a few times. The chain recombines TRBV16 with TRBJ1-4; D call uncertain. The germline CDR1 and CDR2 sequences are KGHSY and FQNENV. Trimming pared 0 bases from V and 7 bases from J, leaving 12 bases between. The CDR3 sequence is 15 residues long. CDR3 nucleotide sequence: TGTGCCAGCAGCCAATCGGGCGGGGTTAGTGAAAAACTGTTTTTT. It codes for CASSQSGGVSEKLFF.

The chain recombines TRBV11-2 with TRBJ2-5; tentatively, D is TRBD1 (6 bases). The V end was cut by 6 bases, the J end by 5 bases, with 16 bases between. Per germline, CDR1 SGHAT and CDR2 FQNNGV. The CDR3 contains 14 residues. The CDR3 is CASSPNRVMETQYF. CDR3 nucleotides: TGTGCCAGCAGTCCAAACAGGGTGATGGAGACCCAGTACTTC.

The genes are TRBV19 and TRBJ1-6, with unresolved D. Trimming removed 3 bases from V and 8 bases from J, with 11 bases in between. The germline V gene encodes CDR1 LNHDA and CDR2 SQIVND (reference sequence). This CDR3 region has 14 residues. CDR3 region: CASSILSPDSPLHF. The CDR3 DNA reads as TGTGCCAGTAGTATCTTATCTCCTGATTCACCCCTCCACTTT.

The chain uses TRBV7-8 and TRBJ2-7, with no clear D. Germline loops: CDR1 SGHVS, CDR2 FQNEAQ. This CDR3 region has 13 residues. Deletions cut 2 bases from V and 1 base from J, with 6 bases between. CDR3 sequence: CASSLSPSYEQYF. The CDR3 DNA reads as TGTGCCAGCAGCTTAAGCCCGTCCTACGAGCAGTACTTC.

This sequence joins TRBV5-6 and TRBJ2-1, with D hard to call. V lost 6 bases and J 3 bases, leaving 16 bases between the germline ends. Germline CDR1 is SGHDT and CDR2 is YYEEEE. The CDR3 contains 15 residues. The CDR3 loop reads CASIELAAVYNEQFF. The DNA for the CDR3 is TGTGCCAGCATTGAGCTGGCGGCCGTCTACAATGAGCAGTTCTTC.

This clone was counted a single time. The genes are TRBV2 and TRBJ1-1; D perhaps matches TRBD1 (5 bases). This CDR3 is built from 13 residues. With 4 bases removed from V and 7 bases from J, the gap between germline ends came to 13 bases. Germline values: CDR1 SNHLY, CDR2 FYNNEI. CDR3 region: CASSVDSVGEAFF. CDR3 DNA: TGTGCCAGCAGTGTAGACAGCGTGGGTGAAGCTTTCTTT.

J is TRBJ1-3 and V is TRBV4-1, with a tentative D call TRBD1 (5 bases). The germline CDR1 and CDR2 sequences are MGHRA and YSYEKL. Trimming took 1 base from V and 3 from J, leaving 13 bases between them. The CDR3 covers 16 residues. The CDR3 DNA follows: TGCGCCAGCAGCCAAGGGGGAGGGGTGGGTGGAAACACCATATATTTT. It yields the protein CASSQGGGVGGNTIYF.

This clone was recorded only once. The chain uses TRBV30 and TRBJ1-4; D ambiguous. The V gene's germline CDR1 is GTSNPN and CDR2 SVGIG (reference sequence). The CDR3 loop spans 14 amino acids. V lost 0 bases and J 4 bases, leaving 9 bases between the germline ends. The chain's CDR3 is CAWSVGGNNEKLFF. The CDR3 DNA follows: TGTGCCTGGAGTGTGGGAGGGAATAATGAAAAACTGTTTTTT.

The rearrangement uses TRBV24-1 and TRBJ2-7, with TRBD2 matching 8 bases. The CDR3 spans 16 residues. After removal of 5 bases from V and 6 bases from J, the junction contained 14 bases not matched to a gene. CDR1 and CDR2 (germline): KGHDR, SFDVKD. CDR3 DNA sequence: TGTGCCACCAGTGTCCCCGAAGGACTAGCCGGGCCCGAGCAGTACTTC. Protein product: CATSVPEGLAGPEQYF.

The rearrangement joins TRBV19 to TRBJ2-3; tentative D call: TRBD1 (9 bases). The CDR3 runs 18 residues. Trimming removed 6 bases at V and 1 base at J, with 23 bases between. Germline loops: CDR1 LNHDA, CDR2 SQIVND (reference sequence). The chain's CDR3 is CASRDRGRAGDGTDTQYF. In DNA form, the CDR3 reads TGTGCCAGTAGGGACAGGGGTCGAGCGGGAGATGGCACAGATACGCAGTATTTT.

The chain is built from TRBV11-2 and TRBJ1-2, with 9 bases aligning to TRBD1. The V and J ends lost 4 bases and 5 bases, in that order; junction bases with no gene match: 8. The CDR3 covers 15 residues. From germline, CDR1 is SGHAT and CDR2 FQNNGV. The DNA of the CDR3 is TGTGCCAGCAGCTCGCCGGGACAGGGCTTGTATGGCTACACCTTC. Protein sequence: CASSSPGQGLYGYTF.